Each of the 4 T cell receptor beta chains below was sequenced from the same sample in a study of radiotherapy plus CTLA-4 blockade in lung cancer. The data were produced by immunoSEQ multiplex PCR, yet TCRdb's version contains in-frame clones alone and is incomplete. The table lists fewer than 150,000 clones, around 75% of them singletons. This specimen consisted of peripheral blood, obtained from a patient treated with radiotherapy plus ipilimumab. All receptors come from a human donor with non-small cell lung cancer who had a partial response to radiotherapy plus ipilimumab.

The V gene is TRBV28, the J gene TRBJ1-2; a weak D match, TRBD1 (5 bases). The CDR3 is made up of 13 amino acids. Trimming took off 7 bases at V and 5 bases at J, with 14 bases between the two ends. The germline CDR1 and CDR2 sequences are MDHEN and SYDVKM. The CDR3 loop is CASKRDGPYGYTF. In DNA, the CDR3 is TGTGCCAGCAAGCGGGACGGACCATATGGCTACACCTTC.

The J gene is TRBJ1-3, the V gene TRBV29-1; weak D call: TRBD1 (5 bases). Trimming cost V 8 bases and J 2 bases, with 19 bases left between them. Germline lookup yields CDR1 SQVTM and CDR2 ANQGSEA. The CDR3 loop spans 15 amino acids. The CDR3 DNA reads TGCAGCTCAACAATGGGGCAGGGAACTGGAAACACCATATATTTT. It specifies CSSTMGQGTGNTIYF.

This rearrangement joins TRBV30 to TRBJ1-1, with D perhaps matching TRBD1 (5 bases). The CDR3 extends over 15 amino acids. The V and J ends lost 0 bases and 1 base respectively, with 12 bases between them. CDR1 is GTSNPN and CDR2 is SVGIG in the germline V gene (reference sequence). The CDR3 is CAWSVMWGENTEAFF. Written as DNA, the CDR3 is TGTGCCTGGAGTGTTATGTGGGGGGAGAACACTGAAGCTTTCTTT.

The chain joins TRBV7-6 to TRBJ2-7; 11 nucleotides align to TRBD2. J lost 5 bases, V lost 6 bases, and 21 bases had no gene match. The CDR3 totals 19 residues. CDR1 SGHVS and CDR2 FNYEAQ come from the germline V gene. DNA of the CDR3: TGTGCCAGCAGACAATTTTGGGGTAAGGTGCTAGCGGGAGGTGACGAGCAGTACGTC. Protein sequence: CASRQFWGKVLAGGDEQYV.